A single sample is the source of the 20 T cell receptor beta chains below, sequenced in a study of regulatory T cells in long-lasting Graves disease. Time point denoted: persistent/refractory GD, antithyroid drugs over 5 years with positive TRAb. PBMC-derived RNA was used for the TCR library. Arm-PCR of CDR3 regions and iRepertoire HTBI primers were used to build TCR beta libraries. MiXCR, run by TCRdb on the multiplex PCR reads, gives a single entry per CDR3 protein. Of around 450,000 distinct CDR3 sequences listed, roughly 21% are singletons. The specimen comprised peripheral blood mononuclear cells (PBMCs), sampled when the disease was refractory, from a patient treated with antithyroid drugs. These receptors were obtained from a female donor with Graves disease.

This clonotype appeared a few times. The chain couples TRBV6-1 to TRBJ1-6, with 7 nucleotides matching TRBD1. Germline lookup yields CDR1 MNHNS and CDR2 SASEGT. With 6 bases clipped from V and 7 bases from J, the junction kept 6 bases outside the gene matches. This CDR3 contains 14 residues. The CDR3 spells CASSLQGWNSPLHF. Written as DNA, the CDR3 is TGTGCCAGCAGCTTACAGGGGTGGAATTCACCCCTCCACTTT.

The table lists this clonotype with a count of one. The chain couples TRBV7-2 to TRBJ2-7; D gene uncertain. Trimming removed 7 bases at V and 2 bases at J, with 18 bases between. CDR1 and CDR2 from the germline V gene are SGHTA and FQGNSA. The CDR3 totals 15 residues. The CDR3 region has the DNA TGTGCCAGCACCGCTCGGCGCGACGGAACCTACGAGCAGTACTTC. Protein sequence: CASTARRDGTYEQYF.

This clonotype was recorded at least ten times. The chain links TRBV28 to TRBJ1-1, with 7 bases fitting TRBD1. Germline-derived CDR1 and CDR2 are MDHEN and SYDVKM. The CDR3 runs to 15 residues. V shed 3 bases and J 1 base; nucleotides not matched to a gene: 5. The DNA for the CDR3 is TGTGCCAGCAGTTTCCCACGACAGGGGAACACTGAAGCTTTCTTT. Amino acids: CASSFPRQGNTEAFF.

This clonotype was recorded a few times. The CDR3 loop is CAWSLQGNTEAFF. The CDR3 DNA sequence: TGTGCCTGGAGTTTACAGGGGAACACTGAAGCTTTCTTT. This sequence joins TRBV30 and TRBJ1-1; tentative D call: TRBD1 (6 bases). V was clipped by 2 bases and J by 1 base, with 8 bases between them. This CDR3 contains 13 residues. Germline CDR1 reads GTSNPN; CDR2 reads SVGIG (reference sequence).

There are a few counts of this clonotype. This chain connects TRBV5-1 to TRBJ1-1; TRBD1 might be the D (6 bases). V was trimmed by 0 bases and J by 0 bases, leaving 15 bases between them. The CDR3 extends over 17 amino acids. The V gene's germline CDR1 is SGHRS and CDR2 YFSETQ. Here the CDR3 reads CASSLGLRGQLNTEAFF. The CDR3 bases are TGCGCCAGCAGCTTGGGTTTGCGAGGACAGCTGAACACTGAAGCTTTCTTT.

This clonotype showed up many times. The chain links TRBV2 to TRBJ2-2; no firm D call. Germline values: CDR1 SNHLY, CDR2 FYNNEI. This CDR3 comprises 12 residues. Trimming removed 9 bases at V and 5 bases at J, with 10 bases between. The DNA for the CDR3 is TGTGCCAGAAGAAGTCCGACCGGGGAGCTGTTTTTT. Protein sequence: CARRSPTGELFF.

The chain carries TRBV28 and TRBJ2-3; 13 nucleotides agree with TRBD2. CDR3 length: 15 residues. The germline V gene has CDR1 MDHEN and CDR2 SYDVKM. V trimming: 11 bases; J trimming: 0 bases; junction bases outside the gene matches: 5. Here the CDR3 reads CAGGLAGDSTDTQYF. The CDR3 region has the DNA TGTGCCGGAGGACTAGCGGGGGATAGCACAGATACGCAGTATTTT. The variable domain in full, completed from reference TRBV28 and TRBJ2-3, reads DVKVTQSSRYLVKRTGEKVFLECVQDMDHENMFWYRQDPGLGLRLIYFSYDVKMKEKGDIPEGYSVSREKKERFSLILESASTNQTSMYLCAGGLAGDSTDTQYFGPGTRLTVL.

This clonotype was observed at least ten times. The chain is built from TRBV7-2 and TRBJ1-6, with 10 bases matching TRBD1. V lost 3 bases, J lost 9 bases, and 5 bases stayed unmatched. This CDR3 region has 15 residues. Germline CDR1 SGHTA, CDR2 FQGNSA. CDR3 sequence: CASSLVTGGTSPLHF. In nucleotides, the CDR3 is TGTGCCAGCAGCTTGGTGACAGGGGGCACTTCACCCCTCCACTTT.

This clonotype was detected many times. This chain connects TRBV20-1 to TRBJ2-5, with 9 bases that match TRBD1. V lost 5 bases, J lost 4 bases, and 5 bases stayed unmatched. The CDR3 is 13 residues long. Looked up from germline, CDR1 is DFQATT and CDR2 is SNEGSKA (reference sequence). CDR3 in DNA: TGCAGTGCTTTGGGACAGGGAGGAGAGACCCAGTACTTC. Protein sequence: CSALGQGGETQYF.

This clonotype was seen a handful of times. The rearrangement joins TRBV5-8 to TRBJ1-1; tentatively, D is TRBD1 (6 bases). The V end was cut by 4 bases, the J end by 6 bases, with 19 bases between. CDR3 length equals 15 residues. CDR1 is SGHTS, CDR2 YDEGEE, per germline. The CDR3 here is CASSPFTGLVAEAFF. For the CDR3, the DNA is TGTGCCAGCAGCCCATTTACAGGGTTGGTTGCTGAAGCTTTCTTT.

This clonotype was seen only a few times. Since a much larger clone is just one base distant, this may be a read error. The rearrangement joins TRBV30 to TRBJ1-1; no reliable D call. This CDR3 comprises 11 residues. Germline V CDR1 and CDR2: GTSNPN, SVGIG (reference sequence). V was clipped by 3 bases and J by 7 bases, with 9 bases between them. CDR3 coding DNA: TGTGCCTGGAGAGTGGTCGGTGAAGCTTTCTTT. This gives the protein CAWRVVGEAFF.

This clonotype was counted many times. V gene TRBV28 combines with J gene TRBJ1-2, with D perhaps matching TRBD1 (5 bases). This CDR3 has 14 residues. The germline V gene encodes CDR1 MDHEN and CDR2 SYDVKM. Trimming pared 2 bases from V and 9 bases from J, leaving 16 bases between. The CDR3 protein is CASSLPDSRGRYTF. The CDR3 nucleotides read TGTGCCAGCAGTTTACCCGACAGCCGCGGACGCTACACCTTC.

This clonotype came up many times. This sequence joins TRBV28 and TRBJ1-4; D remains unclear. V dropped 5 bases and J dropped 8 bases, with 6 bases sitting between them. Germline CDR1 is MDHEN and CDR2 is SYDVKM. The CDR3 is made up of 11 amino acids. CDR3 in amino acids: CASSNTEKLFF. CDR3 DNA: TGTGCCAGCAGTAACACAGAAAAACTGTTTTTT.

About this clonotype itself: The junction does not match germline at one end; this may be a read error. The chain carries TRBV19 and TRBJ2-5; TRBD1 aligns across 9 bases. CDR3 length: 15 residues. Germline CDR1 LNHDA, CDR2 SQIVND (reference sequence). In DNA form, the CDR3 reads TGTGCCAGTAGTCCCCCGGGACAGGGCAGCGAGACCCAGTGCTTC. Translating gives CASSPPGQGSETQCF.

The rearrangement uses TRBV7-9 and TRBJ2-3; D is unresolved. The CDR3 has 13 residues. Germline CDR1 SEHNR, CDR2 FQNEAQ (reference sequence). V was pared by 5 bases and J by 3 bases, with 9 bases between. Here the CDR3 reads CASSQLATDTQYF. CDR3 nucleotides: TGTGCCAGCAGCCAACTGGCTACAGATACGCAGTATTTT.

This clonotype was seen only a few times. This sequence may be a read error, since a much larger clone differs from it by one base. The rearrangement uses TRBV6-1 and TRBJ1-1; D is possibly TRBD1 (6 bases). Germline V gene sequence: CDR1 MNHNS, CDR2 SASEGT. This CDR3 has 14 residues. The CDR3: CASSVRAGTTEDFF. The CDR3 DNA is TGTGCCAGCAGTGTACGGGCCGGGACAACTGAAGATTTCTTT.

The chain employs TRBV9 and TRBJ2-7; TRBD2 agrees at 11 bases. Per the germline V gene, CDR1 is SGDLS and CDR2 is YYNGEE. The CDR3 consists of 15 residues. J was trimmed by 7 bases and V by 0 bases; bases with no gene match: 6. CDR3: CASSVGTSGRGEQYF. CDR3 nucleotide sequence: TGTGCCAGCAGCGTAGGTACTAGCGGGAGAGGTGAGCAGTACTTC.

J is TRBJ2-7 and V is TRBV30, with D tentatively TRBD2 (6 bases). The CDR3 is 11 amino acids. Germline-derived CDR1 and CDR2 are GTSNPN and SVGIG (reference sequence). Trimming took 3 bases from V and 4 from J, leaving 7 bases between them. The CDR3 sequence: CAWREGYEQYF. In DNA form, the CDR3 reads TGTGCCTGGAGGGAGGGGTACGAGCAGTACTTC. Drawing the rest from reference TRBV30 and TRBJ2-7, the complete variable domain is SQTIHQWPATLVQPVGSPLSLECTVEGTSNPNLYWYRQAAGRGLQLLFYSVGIGQISSEVPQNLSASRPQDRQFILSSKKLLLSDSGFYLCAWREGYEQYFGPGTRLTVT.

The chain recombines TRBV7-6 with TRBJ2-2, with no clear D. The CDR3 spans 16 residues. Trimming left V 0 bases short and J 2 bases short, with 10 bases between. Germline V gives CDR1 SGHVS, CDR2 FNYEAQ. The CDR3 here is CASSLAFPLNTGELFF. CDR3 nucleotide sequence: TGTGCCAGCAGCTTAGCTTTCCCCTTAAACACCGGGGAGCTGTTTTTT.

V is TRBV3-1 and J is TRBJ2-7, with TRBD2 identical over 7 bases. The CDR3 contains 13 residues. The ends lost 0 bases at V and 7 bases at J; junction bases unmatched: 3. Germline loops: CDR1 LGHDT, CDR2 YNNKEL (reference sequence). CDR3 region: CASSQEGLKEQYF. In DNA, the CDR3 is TGTGCCAGCAGCCAAGAGGGACTAAAGGAGCAGTACTTC.